This TCR beta chain was identified during a study of human T cells and chemical hapten exposure. Study details: Chiefly female patients presented with alopecia areata, totalis or universalis. Slight differences in pooled library volume were the main source of varying TCR yields across samples.

This clonotype was observed a few times. The antigen remains unidentified. The germline gives CDR1 GTSNPN, CDR2 SVGIG (reference sequence). The CDR3 contains 21 residues. Trimming cost V 2 bases and J 0 bases; bases outside gene matches: 22. Study results and caveats: After DPC sensitization, TCRs above 1 in 1000 frequency showed no change.

Time point meaning: patch test 3, about 24 weeks after DPC sensitization. The sample's treatment: therapeutic diphenylcyclopropenone sensitization with weekly scalp DPC. MiXCR was run by TCRdb on the RACE reads, yielding one entry per CDR3 protein. Among 82,000 or so distinct CDR3 sequences listed, around 13% were seen once. The sequence came from a woman between 50 and 59 years old with alopecia areata. Some clones in this sample may be carry-over from other donors' samples. The chain is built from TRBV30 and TRBJ2-7, with TRBD1 matching over 10 bases. The specimen was whole blood, collected in connection with sensitization to the hapten diphenylcyclopropenone (DPC). The CDR3 here is CAWSPRTGGLLWQGSSYEQYF. The DNA for the CDR3 is TGTGCCTGGAGTCCCAGGACAGGGGGTCTACTCTGGCAGGGGAGCTCCTACGAGCAGTACTTC.